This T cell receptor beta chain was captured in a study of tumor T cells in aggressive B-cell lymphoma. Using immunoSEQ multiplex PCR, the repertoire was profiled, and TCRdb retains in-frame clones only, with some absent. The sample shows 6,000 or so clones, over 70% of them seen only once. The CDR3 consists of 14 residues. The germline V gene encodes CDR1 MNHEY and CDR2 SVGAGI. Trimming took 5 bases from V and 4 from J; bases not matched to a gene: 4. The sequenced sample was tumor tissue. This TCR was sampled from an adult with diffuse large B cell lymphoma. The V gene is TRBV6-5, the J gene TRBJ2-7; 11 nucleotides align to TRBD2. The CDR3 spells CASSVSGRVYEQYF. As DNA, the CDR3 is TGTGCCAGCAGTGTTAGCGGGAGGGTGTACGAGCAGTACTTC.